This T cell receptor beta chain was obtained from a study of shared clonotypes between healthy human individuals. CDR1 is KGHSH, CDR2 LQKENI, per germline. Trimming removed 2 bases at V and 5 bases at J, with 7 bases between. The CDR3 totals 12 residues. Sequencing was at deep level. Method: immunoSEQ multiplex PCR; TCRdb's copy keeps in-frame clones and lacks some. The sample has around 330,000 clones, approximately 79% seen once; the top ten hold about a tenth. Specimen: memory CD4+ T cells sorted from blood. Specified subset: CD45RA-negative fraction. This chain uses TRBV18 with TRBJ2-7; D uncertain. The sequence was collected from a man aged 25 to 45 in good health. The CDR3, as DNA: TGTGCCAGCTCACCATACGGTGACGAGCAGTACTTC. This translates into CASSPYGDEQYF.